This T cell receptor (beta chain) was recovered during a study of blood T cell repertoires in COVID-19. The overall study: Whether acute or convalescent, the COVID-19 samples came from the United States, Italy and Spain. T cells, B-cell-depleted T cells, or PBMCs supplied cDNA or gDNA.

The repertoire was sequenced with immunoSEQ multiplex PCR; TCRdb's copy has only in-frame clones and lacks some. In the table there are 50,000 to 80,000 clones, around nine tenths of which are singletons. Germline CDR1 SGHNT, CDR2 YYREEE (reference sequence). The CDR3 is 14 amino acids. Trimming removed 3 bases from V and 2 bases from J; junction bases left unmatched: 3. Sequencing input: peripheral blood. The chain carries TRBV5-4 and TRBJ1-2; 8 bases align to TRBD1. The sequence derives from a man aged 55 to 70 with acute or convalescent COVID-19. As DNA, the CDR3 is TGTGCCAGCAGCTCCAGGACAGGGAACTATGGCTACACCTTC. Its translation is CASSSRTGNYGYTF.